This TCR beta chain was captured by sequencing in a study of blood T cell repertoires in COVID-19. Trimming cost V 2 bases and J 4 bases; bases outside gene matches: 8. The CDR3 consists of 16 residues. CDR1 and CDR2 from the germline V gene are MNHNS and SASEGT. Sequencing was performed with immunoSEQ multiplex PCR; in TCRdb, only in-frame clones are kept and a portion is missing. Among about 310,000 clones listed, roughly 90% were seen once. V is TRBV6-1 and J is TRBJ1-3, with TRBD1 matching over 7 bases. The sample taken for sequencing was peripheral blood. This sequence was found in a middle-aged woman with COVID-19, enrolled during active disease. As DNA, the CDR3 is TGTGCCAGCAGTGAACTCGACAGGGATTCGGGAAACACCATATATTTT. This translates into CASSELDRDSGNTIYF.